The subject of this entry is one T cell receptor (beta chain). Sequencing used immunoSEQ multiplex PCR; TCRdb keeps in-frame clones, though not all of them. The sample holds some 50,000 clones, 80% to 90% seen once. This specimen comes from a study of OX40 agonist ivuxolimab in advanced cancers. The germline V gene has CDR1 MDHEN and CDR2 SYDVKM. The CDR3 length is 12 residues. This sequence originates from an adult with an advanced solid tumor such as melanoma, head and neck, liver or kidney cancer. The material was CD4+ or CD8+ T cells sorted from blood, obtained in a trial of the OX40 agonist ivuxolimab. The rearrangement uses TRBV28 and TRBJ2-3, with 7 positions matching TRBD2. This CDR3 is CAGRGSTDTQYF. The DNA for the CDR3 is TGTGCGGGGCGGGGGAGCACAGATACGCAGTATTTT. Using reference TRBV28 and TRBJ2-3 for the parts outside the CDR3, the full variable domain is DVKVTQSSRYLVKRTGEKVFLECVQDMDHENMFWYRQDPGLGLRLIYFSYDVKMKEKGDIPEGYSVSREKKERFSLILESASTNQTSMYLCAGRGSTDTQYFGPGTRLTVL.